The clone carrying this T cell receptor beta chain was detected only once. The antigen is unknown. One end of the junction varies from germline; a read error may be responsible. CDR1 is SEHNR and CDR2 is FQNEAQ in the germline V gene (reference sequence). CDR3 length: 16 residues. The data are from a study of cytomegalovirus exposure and HLA in healthy donors. Study outcomes and limitations: Productive status was seen about 87% or about 30% of the time for most TCR beta V segments in an earlier analysis. Follow-up analysis found HLA locus-dependent TCR association rates, highest for DRB1 and lowest for HLA-C.

PCR was performed using 60 Vbeta and 13 Jbeta primers. Libraries were prepared by immunoSEQ multiplex PCR; TCRdb keeps only in-frame clonotypes and omits some of them. Found here are around 130,000 clones, over 75% of them singletons; the top ten hold around 1.5%. This receptor was obtained from a woman aged 18-29 years in good health and CMV-seronegative. The V call is TRBV7-9, the J call TRBJ1-4; 8 nucleotides agree with TRBD1. The sequenced material came from PBMCs. The CDR3 loop is CSSSPGRQGLGEKLFF. The CDR3 DNA follows: TGTTCCAGCAGCCCCGGCCGACAGGGGCTTGGAGAAAAACTGTTTTTT. Complete variable domain (other parts from reference TRBV7-9 and TRBJ1-4): DTGVSQNPRHKITKRGQNVTFRCDPISEHNRLYWYRQTLGQGPEFLTYFQNEAQLEKSRLLSDRFSAERPKGSFSTLEIQRTEQGDSAMYLCSSSPGRQGLGEKLFFGSGTQLSVL.